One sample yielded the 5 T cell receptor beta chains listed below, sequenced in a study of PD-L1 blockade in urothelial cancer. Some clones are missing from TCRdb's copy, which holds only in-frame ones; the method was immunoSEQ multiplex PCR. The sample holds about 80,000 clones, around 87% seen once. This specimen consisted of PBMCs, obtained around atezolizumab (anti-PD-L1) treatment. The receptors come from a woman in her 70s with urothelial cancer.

The CDR3 reads CASSWTGTSGSADEQFF. The CDR3 DNA is TGCGCCAGCAGCTGGACCGGGACTAGCGGGAGTGCCGATGAGCAGTTCTTC. This chain links TRBV5-1 with TRBJ2-1; 14 positions agree with TRBD2. J was trimmed by 8 bases and V by 3 bases; bases with no gene match: 10. The CDR3 has 17 amino acids. Germline V gene lookup returns CDR1 SGHRS and CDR2 YFSETQ. The whole variable domain, remainder taken from reference TRBV5-1 and TRBJ2-1, is KAGVTQTPRYLIKTRGQQVTLSCSPISGHRSVSWYQQTPGQGLQFLFEYFSETQRNKGNFPGRFSGRQFSNSRSEMNVSTLELGDSALYLCASSWTGTSGSADEQFFGPGTRLTVL.

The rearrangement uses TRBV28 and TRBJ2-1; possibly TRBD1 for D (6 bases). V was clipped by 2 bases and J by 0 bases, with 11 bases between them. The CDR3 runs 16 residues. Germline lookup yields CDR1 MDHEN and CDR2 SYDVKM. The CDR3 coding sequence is TGTGCCAGCAGTTTAATTAGGGGGAGCTCCTACAATGAGCAGTTCTTC. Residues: CASSLIRGSSYNEQFF.

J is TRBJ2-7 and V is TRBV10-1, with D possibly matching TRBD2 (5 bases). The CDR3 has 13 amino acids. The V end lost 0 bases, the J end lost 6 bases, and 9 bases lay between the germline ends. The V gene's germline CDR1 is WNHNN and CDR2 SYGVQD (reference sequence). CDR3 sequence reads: CASSESSGSEQYF. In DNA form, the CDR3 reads TGCGCCAGCAGTGAGTCGTCGGGGAGCGAGCAGTACTTC.

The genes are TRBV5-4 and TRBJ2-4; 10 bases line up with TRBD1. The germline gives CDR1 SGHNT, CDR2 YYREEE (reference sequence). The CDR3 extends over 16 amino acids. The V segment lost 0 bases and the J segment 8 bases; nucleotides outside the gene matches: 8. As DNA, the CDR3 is TGTGCCAGCAGCTTGGACGGACAGGGGGGGATGGACATTCAGTACTTC. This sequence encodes CASSLDGQGGMDIQYF.

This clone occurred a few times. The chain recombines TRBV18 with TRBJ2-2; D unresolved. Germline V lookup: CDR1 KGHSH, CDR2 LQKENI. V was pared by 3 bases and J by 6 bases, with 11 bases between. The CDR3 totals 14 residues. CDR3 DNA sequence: TGTGCCAGCTCACCCGAACTGCGGTCCGGGGAGCTGTTTTTT. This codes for CASSPELRSGELFF.